A selection of T cell receptor beta chains follows, all from one sample in a study of glioma-infiltrating T cells after dendritic cell vaccination. The method was immunoSEQ multiplex PCR; TCRdb's version includes in-frame clones alone and lacks a portion of them. The sample carries about 87,000 clones, around 83% recorded once. The sample here was blood, taken after dendritic cell vaccination. These receptors all come from a human donor with glioblastoma. Both conserved end residues are part of each CDR3. Expanded clones get a size class; other rows say once, few or many, or leave the size out.

v_gene: TRBV2; j_gene: TRBJ2-5; abundance: NA; CDR3aa: CASSLGLAGGREETQYF
v_gene: TRBV2; j_gene: TRBJ1-1; abundance: NA; CDR3aa: CASTREGAGTEAFF
v_gene: TRBV5-4; j_gene: TRBJ2-2; abundance: NA; CDR3aa: CASSLASGGAGTGELFF
v_gene: TRBV9; j_gene: TRBJ1-5; abundance: NA; CDR3aa: CASSVEGAAGQPQHF
v_gene: TRBV15; j_gene: TRBJ1-1; abundance: NA; CDR3aa: CATSRGGQVTEAFF
v_gene: TRBV7-3; j_gene: TRBJ1-6; abundance: NA; CDR3aa: CASSLTNSVNSPLHF
v_gene: TRBV5-5; j_gene: TRBJ2-1; abundance: NA; CDR3aa: CASSSRGGQGVRVGNEQFF
v_gene: TRBV18; j_gene: TRBJ2-5; abundance: NA; CDR3aa: CASSPRLIAGQETQYF
v_gene: TRBV19; j_gene: TRBJ2-3; abundance: NA; CDR3aa: CASSIRGNTDTQYF
v_gene: TRBV10-3; j_gene: TRBJ1-2; abundance: NA; CDR3aa: CAISEGTGSNYGYTF
v_gene: TRBV4-2; j_gene: TRBJ2-7; abundance: NA; CDR3aa: CASSQGRDLRDEQYF
v_gene: TRBV6-6; j_gene: TRBJ1-2; abundance: NA; CDR3aa: CASGGQGRWANYGYTF
v_gene: TRBV12-5; j_gene: TRBJ2-7; abundance: NA; CDR3aa: CASGLAIVEARQYF
v_gene: TRBV5-1; j_gene: TRBJ2-3; abundance: NA; CDR3aa: CASSLAGTDTQYF
v_gene: TRBV7-8; j_gene: TRBJ2-7; abundance: NA; CDR3aa: CASSLEARNEQYF
v_gene: TRBV6-6; j_gene: TRBJ2-7; abundance: NA; CDR3aa: CASSYSSGTTYEQYF
v_gene: TRBV7-2; j_gene: TRBJ1-4; abundance: NA; CDR3aa: CASSLRDRNEKLFF
v_gene: TRBV9; j_gene: TRBJ1-1; abundance: once; CDR3aa: CASSVEGALNTEAFF
v_gene: TRBV6-5; j_gene: TRBJ1-2; abundance: NA; CDR3aa: CASRLRDRGRGGYTF
v_gene: TRBV5-6; j_gene: TRBJ2-7; abundance: NA; CDR3aa: CASSSDSKGTYEQYF
v_gene: TRBV11-2; j_gene: TRBJ1-2; abundance: NA; CDR3aa: CASSSDGNRAPYTF
v_gene: TRBV19; j_gene: TRBJ1-2; abundance: NA; CDR3aa: CASTRDINYGYTF
v_gene: TRBV29-1; j_gene: TRBJ1-1; abundance: NA; CDR3aa: CSVAAGTGAFF
v_gene: TRBV27; j_gene: TRBJ1-1; abundance: NA; CDR3aa: CASSSQDNTEAFF
v_gene: TRBV18; j_gene: TRBJ1-1; abundance: NA; CDR3aa: CASSPPSTGVAFF
v_gene: TRBV27; j_gene: TRBJ1-2; abundance: few; CDR3aa: CASSLSPGGVLYGYTF
v_gene: TRBV7-9; j_gene: TRBJ2-7; abundance: NA; CDR3aa: CASSLDQFSYEQYF
v_gene: TRBV7-6; j_gene: TRBJ2-5; abundance: NA; CDR3aa: CASSLTGGETQYF
v_gene: TRBV10-2; j_gene: TRBJ2-1; abundance: NA; CDR3aa: CASSESGGVNEQFF
v_gene: TRBV5-5; j_gene: TRBJ2-3; abundance: NA; CDR3aa: CASSLWTGMETDTQYF
v_gene: TRBV5-1; j_gene: TRBJ2-3; abundance: NA; CDR3aa: CASSLVPWGSGGYTDTQYF
v_gene: TRBV27; j_gene: TRBJ1-2; abundance: NA; CDR3aa: CASSSTLLSGYTF
v_gene: TRBV7-8; j_gene: TRBJ1-1; abundance: NA; CDR3aa: CASSTRVDTEAFF
v_gene: TRBV15; j_gene: TRBJ2-5; abundance: NA; CDR3aa: CATSRDRSGGEETQYF
v_gene: TRBV19; j_gene: TRBJ1-3; abundance: NA; CDR3aa: CASSTEPGLGNTIYF
v_gene: TRBV27; j_gene: TRBJ2-7; abundance: NA; CDR3aa: CASSLSTGTLPYEQYF
v_gene: TRBV2; j_gene: TRBJ1-2; abundance: NA; CDR3aa: CASTVDSYGYTF
v_gene: TRBV15; j_gene: TRBJ2-1; abundance: NA; CDR3aa: CATSRDVAAEQFF
v_gene: TRBV15; j_gene: TRBJ1-2; abundance: once; CDR3aa: CATSRGQGANYGYTF
v_gene: TRBV29-1; j_gene: TRBJ1-1; abundance: NA; CDR3aa: CSALGGARDTEAFF
v_gene: TRBV5-1; j_gene: TRBJ2-7; abundance: NA; CDR3aa: CASSYQTGEFYEQYF
v_gene: TRBV27; j_gene: TRBJ2-1; abundance: NA; CDR3aa: CASSLRLAGDNEQFF
v_gene: TRBV7-6; j_gene: TRBJ1-1; abundance: NA; CDR3aa: CASSLELQGDTEAFF
v_gene: TRBV4-3; j_gene: TRBJ2-1; abundance: NA; CDR3aa: CASSRRQGWEQFF
v_gene: TRBV19; j_gene: TRBJ1-1; abundance: NA; CDR3aa: CASRPWDRGTEAFF
v_gene: TRBV18; j_gene: TRBJ1-1; abundance: NA; CDR3aa: CASSPDRGSTAEAFF
v_gene: TRBV5-1; j_gene: TRBJ2-3; abundance: NA; CDR3aa: CASSLGSGTDTQYF
v_gene: TRBV7-9; j_gene: TRBJ2-3; abundance: NA; CDR3aa: CASSLVRGGTDTQYF
v_gene: TRBV19; j_gene: TRBJ1-1; abundance: NA; CDR3aa: CASSITGSNTEAFF
v_gene: TRBV30; j_gene: TRBJ1-1; abundance: NA; CDR3aa: CAWSVGAEAFF
v_gene: TRBV4-2; j_gene: TRBJ2-1; abundance: NA; CDR3aa: CASSQGDYNNEQFF
v_gene: TRBV2; j_gene: TRBJ2-7; abundance: few; CDR3aa: CASSESLGGPYEQYF
v_gene: TRBV20-1; j_gene: TRBJ1-1; abundance: NA; CDR3aa: CSAKAGLEAFF
v_gene: TRBV19; j_gene: TRBJ1-3; abundance: NA; CDR3aa: CASSILDDTSGNTIYF
v_gene: TRBV2; j_gene: TRBJ2-7; abundance: few; CDR3aa: CASSGDEVATYEQYF